The 19 T cell receptor beta chains in this list originate from one sample, sequenced in a study of shared T cell receptors in the human thymus. This table comes from immunoSEQ multiplex PCR, and its TCRdb copy is limited to in-frame clones, with some not included. This sample yields 650,000 to 950,000 clones, of which 75% to 90% are seen a single time; 0.0095% to 0.013% belongs to the top ten. This same sample was also part of a study on human thymus T cells.

What was sequenced was thymocytes. These receptors were obtained from a girl under two years old with a congenital heart defect.

This clone was seen only once. The chain carries TRBV10-3 and TRBJ2-2; D is ambiguous. The germline V and J ends were trimmed by 10 bases and 3 bases, with 9 bases remaining between them. Per germline, CDR1 ENHRY and CDR2 SYGVKD. The CDR3 extends over 12 amino acids. The CDR3 sequence: CATLGDTGELFF. CDR3 coding DNA: TGTGCCACCCTGGGCGACACCGGGGAGCTGTTTTTT.

The rearrangement joins TRBV30 to TRBJ1-6; 8 bases align to TRBD1. V lost 8 bases and J lost 11; bases outside the gene matches: 14. The CDR3 is 14 amino acids. Looked up from germline, CDR1 is GTSNPN and CDR2 is SVGIG (reference sequence). This CDR3 reads CAAPNREGQAPLHF. CDR3 DNA: TGTGCCGCCCCTAACCGAGAGGGACAGGCACCCCTCCACTTT.

This chain links TRBV11-2 with TRBJ1-2; no firm D call. Germline CDR1 SGHAT, CDR2 FQNNGV. The CDR3 covers 15 residues. V lost 3 bases and J lost 7, with 18 bases in between. The CDR3 loop reads CASSLTEREWGGYTF. The CDR3 nucleotides read TGTGCCAGCAGCTTGACCGAAAGGGAGTGGGGTGGCTACACCTTC. The full variable domain, rest sourced from reference TRBV11-2 and TRBJ1-2, is EAGVAQSPRYKIIEKRQSVAFWCNPISGHATLYWYQQILGQGPKLLIQFQNNGVVDDSQLPKDRFSAERLKGVDSTLKIQPAKLEDSAVYLCASSLTEREWGGYTFGSGTRLTVV.

The V gene is TRBV19, the J gene TRBJ1-6; a possible D gene is TRBD1 (6 bases). Germline V gives CDR1 LNHDA, CDR2 SQIVND (reference sequence). The length of the CDR3 is 15 residues. V was shortened by 7 bases and J by 6 bases, with 16 bases between the two germline ends. The CDR3 region has the DNA TGTGCCAGTAATGGGACGAGGGGGGGTAATTCACCCCTCCACTTT. It encodes CASNGTRGGNSPLHF.

Points on this clone: One end of the junction varies from germline; a read error may be responsible. The chain is built from TRBV20-1 and TRBJ1-2; TRBD1 agrees at 7 bases. Germline V gene sequence: CDR1 DFQATT, CDR2 SNEGSKA (reference sequence). This CDR3 comprises 9 residues. CDR3 in amino acids: CSASTGDGF. CDR3 in DNA: TGCAGTGCTTCAACAGGGGACGGTTTC.

This chain links TRBV11-2 with TRBJ2-7, with 8 nucleotides matching TRBD1. Trimming removed 4 bases from V and 5 bases from J; junction bases left unmatched: 7. The length of the CDR3 is 14 residues. Germline CDR1 SGHAT, CDR2 FQNNGV. The CDR3 DNA is TGTGCCAGCAGCTCACCAGGACAGGGCCACGAGCAGTACTTC. It encodes CASSSPGQGHEQYF.

This clone has just a few counts. J is TRBJ2-3 and V is TRBV19; a weak D match, TRBD1 (6 bases). Trimming took off 4 bases at V and 4 bases at J, with 21 bases between the two ends. The V gene's germline CDR1 is LNHDA and CDR2 SQIVND (reference sequence). The CDR3 runs 17 residues. The chain's CDR3 is CASSTKVVWGRADTQYF. DNA for the CDR3: TGTGCCAGTAGTACTAAGGTGGTCTGGGGGCGAGCAGATACGCAGTATTTT.

The chain is built from TRBV9 and TRBJ2-5, with TRBD2 identical over 11 bases. Germline V CDR1 and CDR2: SGDLS, YYNGEE. With 0 bases clipped from V and 5 bases from J, the junction kept 6 bases outside the gene matches. The CDR3 runs to 16 residues. In nucleotides, the CDR3 is TGTGCCAGCAGCGTAGGTAGCGGGGGGGAAGGGGAGACCCAGTACTTC. Translated: CASSVGSGGEGETQYF.

V and J are TRBV6-6 and TRBJ1-4; 8 bases line up with TRBD1. The CDR3 contains 14 residues. Germline CDR1 MNHNY, CDR2 SVGAGI (reference sequence). Unmatched junction bases numbered 8, after V lost 6 bases and J lost 8 bases. In DNA form, the CDR3 reads TGTGCCAGCAGCTTCGGGACAGGCGGAGAAAAACTGTTTTTT. The encoded protein is CASSFGTGGEKLFF.

V usage is TRBV28 and J usage is TRBJ1-6; D is unresolved. Germline V lookup: CDR1 MDHEN, CDR2 SYDVKM. The CDR3 length is 13 residues. V was clipped by 3 bases and J by 10 bases, with 10 bases between them. The CDR3 coding sequence is TGTGCCAGCAGTTTGCCCCGGGTCTCACCCCTCCACTTT. Its protein product is CASSLPRVSPLHF.

The chain links TRBV15 to TRBJ2-7; D may be TRBD1 (5 bases). CDR3 length equals 15 residues. V lost 7 bases, J lost 5 bases, and 21 bases lay in between. Germline loops: CDR1 LNHNV, CDR2 YYDKDF (reference sequence). The CDR3 bases are TGTGCCACCACCCCGATCAGGGTTACGGGCCACGAGCAGTACTTC. This sequence encodes CATTPIRVTGHEQYF.

The chain employs TRBV28 and TRBJ1-6; 7 bases map to TRBD1. V was clipped by 2 bases and J by 5 bases; unmatched bases: 12. The CDR3 sequence is 18 residues long. Per germline, CDR1 MDHEN and CDR2 SYDVKM. CDR3 in amino acids: CASSLDREHPFHNSPLHF. CDR3 bases: TGTGCCAGCAGTTTAGACAGGGAACATCCTTTCCATAATTCACCCCTCCACTTT.

This chain uses TRBV30 with TRBJ2-3; D not resolved. Germline loops: CDR1 GTSNPN, CDR2 SVGIG (reference sequence). The CDR3 consists of 12 residues. Trimming cost V 3 bases and J 1 base, with 5 bases left between them. CDR3 nucleotides: TGTGCCTGGAGGAGCCGCACAGATACGCAGTATTTT. The encoded protein is CAWRSRTDTQYF.

This sequence joins TRBV28 and TRBJ2-7, with D possibly TRBD1 on 5 matching bases. V lost 3 bases and J 0 bases, leaving 21 bases between the germline ends. Looked up from germline, CDR1 is MDHEN and CDR2 is SYDVKM. The CDR3 is 18 residues long. The CDR3 reads CASSFGASGNRSSYEQYF. The CDR3 DNA reads as TGTGCCAGCAGTTTTGGGGCCTCAGGGAATCGGAGCTCCTACGAGCAGTACTTC. Complete variable domain (other parts from reference TRBV28 and TRBJ2-7): DVKVTQSSRYLVKRTGEKVFLECVQDMDHENMFWYRQDPGLGLRLIYFSYDVKMKEKGDIPEGYSVSREKKERFSLILESASTNQTSMYLCASSFGASGNRSSYEQYFGPGTRLTVT.

The count of this clone is one. This CDR3 is CASCCRDRGPTTNEKLFF. The CDR3 DNA reads as TGTGCCAGTTGCTGCCGGGACAGGGGCCCCACAACTAATGAAAAACTGTTTTTT. The chain has TRBV28 and TRBJ1-4; 10 bases match TRBD1. V was pared by 9 bases and J by 0 bases, with 13 bases of the junction left unmatched. Germline lookup yields CDR1 MDHEN and CDR2 SYDVKM. The CDR3 is 18 residues long.

V gene TRBV7-9 combines with J gene TRBJ1-1, with D perhaps TRBD1 (5 bases). The CDR3 totals 13 residues. The V gene's germline CDR1 is SEHNR and CDR2 FQNEAQ (reference sequence). V shed 1 base and J shed 8 bases, with 11 bases lying between them. This chain's CDR3 is CASSLGLGPEAFF. The CDR3 nucleotides read TGTGCCAGCAGCTTAGGGCTGGGGCCGGAAGCTTTCTTT.

The V gene is TRBV29-1, the J gene TRBJ1-2; 11 bases line up with TRBD1. J lost 2 bases, V lost 4 bases, and 12 bases had no gene match. Per the germline V gene, CDR1 is SQVTM and CDR2 is ANQGSEA. The CDR3 has 17 amino acids. DNA of the CDR3: TGCAGCGTTGGCAACCCGGGACAGGGGGTGGGGAACTATGGCTACACCTTC. Protein product: CSVGNPGQGVGNYGYTF.

The rearrangement uses TRBV27 and TRBJ1-2; 9 bases line up with TRBD1. The trim removed 4 bases at V and 4 bases at J, leaving 7 bases unmatched. This CDR3 spans 15 amino acids. CDR1 and CDR2 from the germline V gene are MNHEY and SMNVEV (reference sequence). The CDR3 reads CASSYNRGLSYGYTF. CDR3 in DNA: TGTGCCAGCAGTTACAACAGGGGGCTAAGCTATGGCTACACCTTC.

The gene calls are TRBV5-4 and TRBJ1-2; no definite D call. This CDR3 is 17 amino acids long. The germline gives CDR1 SGHNT, CDR2 YYREEE (reference sequence). V was cut by 1 base and J by 8 bases, with 24 bases left in between. CDR3 sequence reads: CASSLYRDLRSPEGYTF. In DNA form, the CDR3 reads TGTGCCAGCAGCTTGTACCGCGACCTACGATCACCGGAGGGCTACACCTTC.